These 17 T cell receptor beta chains were all obtained from the same sample, sequenced in a study of T cell responses to AZD1222 COVID-19 vaccine. Assay used: immunoSEQ multiplex PCR; TCRdb lists only in-frame clones, some missing. The sample lists around 130,000 clones, roughly 93% seen once, with approximately 5.4% in the top ten. The sample here was peripheral blood, taken on day 0 of AZD1222 vaccination. All receptors derive from an adult in good health.

The J gene is TRBJ2-1, the V gene TRBV9; weak D call: TRBD2 (6 bases). Trimming removed 0 bases at V and 0 bases at J, with 10 bases between. From germline, CDR1 is SGDLS and CDR2 YYNGEE. The CDR3 length is 16 residues. Here the CDR3 reads CASSVVRDSSYNEQFF. CDR3 nucleotide sequence: TGTGCCAGCAGCGTAGTGAGGGACTCCTCCTACAATGAGCAGTTCTTC.

The V call is TRBV6-1, the J call TRBJ2-5, with D unclear. CDR1 and CDR2 from the germline V gene are MNHNS and SASEGT. Between the trimmed V and J ends, which lost 0 bases and 5 bases, there was a span of 10 bases. CDR3 length: 14 residues. CDR3 coding DNA: TGTGCCAGCAGTGAAGCCCCCCATAGGGAGACCCAGTACTTC. Amino acid sequence: CASSEAPHRETQYF.

This chain links TRBV6-5 with TRBJ2-1, with 9 bases fitting TRBD1. The length of the CDR3 is 14 residues. Per germline, CDR1 MNHEY and CDR2 SVGAGI. V was clipped by 7 bases and J by 8 bases; unmatched bases: 9. The CDR3 coding sequence is TGTGCCAGCAATACCGGGACAGGGTTTTATGAGCAGTTCTTC. It yields the protein CASNTGTGFYEQFF.

This clone was detected once. The V and J genes are TRBV15 and TRBJ2-7; maybe TRBD2 (6 bases). The germline V and J ends were trimmed by 3 bases and 5 bases, with 17 bases remaining between them. There are 15 residues in the CDR3. Germline V gene data show CDR1 as LNHNV and CDR2 as YYDKDF (reference sequence). CDR3 DNA: TGTGCCACCAGCAGTTCCGGGGAGGAAGAGGACGAGCAGTACTTC. It translates to CATSSSGEEEDEQYF.

The genes are TRBV7-2 and TRBJ2-1; D is ambiguous. Germline V gives CDR1 SGHTA, CDR2 FQGNSA. V was pared by 0 bases and J by 10 bases, with 4 bases between. The CDR3 runs to 11 residues. The CDR3 here is CASSLAVEQFF. The CDR3 DNA reads as TGTGCCAGCAGCTTAGCAGTGGAGCAGTTCTTC.

The chain couples TRBV24-1 to TRBJ2-7, with a possible D match to TRBD1 (6 bases). CDR3 length: 14 residues. CDR1 and CDR2 from the germline V gene are KGHDR and SFDVKD. The V end lost 4 bases, the J end lost 4 bases, and 13 bases lay between the germline ends. CDR3 protein: CATSDPGTPYEQYF. Written as DNA, the CDR3 is TGTGCCACCAGTGACCCCGGGACACCTTACGAGCAGTACTTC.

J is TRBJ2-1 and V is TRBV19; D unclear. The V and J ends lost 2 bases and 7 bases respectively, with 12 bases between them. This CDR3 comprises 14 residues. Germline V CDR1 and CDR2: LNHDA, SQIVND (reference sequence). In nucleotides, the CDR3 is TGTGCCAGTAGTATACTGGGTGGCAGGAATGAGCAGTTCTTC. This sequence encodes CASSILGGRNEQFF.

The J gene is TRBJ1-1, the V gene TRBV11-2, with unresolved D. CDR1 SGHAT and CDR2 FQNNGV come from the germline V gene. V gave up 4 bases and J gave up 10 bases, with 22 bases separating them. CDR3 length: 15 residues. CDR3 sequence reads: CASSSLGPLVFGAFF. CDR3 nucleotide sequence: TGTGCCAGCAGCTCCCTCGGACCCCTAGTATTTGGAGCTTTCTTT.

V and J are TRBV11-2 and TRBJ1-2; D may be TRBD1 (5 bases). Between the trimmed V and J ends, which lost 5 bases and 3 bases, there was a span of 10 bases. Germline V lookup: CDR1 SGHAT, CDR2 FQNNGV. This CDR3 region has 13 residues. The CDR3 sequence is CASSEDRHYGYTF. The DNA for the CDR3 is TGTGCCAGCAGCGAAGACAGACACTATGGCTACACCTTC. Supplemented by reference TRBV11-2 and TRBJ1-2, the full variable domain reads EAGVAQSPRYKIIEKRQSVAFWCNPISGHATLYWYQQILGQGPKLLIQFQNNGVVDDSQLPKDRFSAERLKGVDSTLKIQPAKLEDSAVYLCASSEDRHYGYTFGSGTRLTVV.

This chain connects TRBV7-9 to TRBJ1-2; 8 bases line up with TRBD1. Per the germline V gene, CDR1 is SEHNR and CDR2 is FQNEAQ (reference sequence). This CDR3 contains 16 residues. Trimming at V came to 5 bases and at J to 5 bases, leaving 13 bases not matched to a gene. CDR3 nucleotides: TGTGCCAGCAGCCCAGGTCCGGGACAGGATTTTTATGGCTACACCTTC. Amino acids: CASSPGPGQDFYGYTF.

The chain recombines TRBV11-2 with TRBJ2-7; 10 bases map to TRBD2. Losses at the gene ends were 4 bases for V and 5 bases for J; bases not matched to a gene: 17. The length of the CDR3 is 18 residues. Germline CDR1 is SGHAT and CDR2 is FQNNGV. CDR3: CASSSRKQREGRPHEQYF. CDR3 coding DNA: TGTGCCAGCAGCTCGAGGAAACAGCGGGAGGGCCGGCCCCACGAGCAGTACTTC.

The J gene is TRBJ1-1, the V gene TRBV6-5; 8 bases agree with TRBD1. The junction had 4 bases not matched to a gene; V was cut back by 0 bases and J by 1 base. There are 16 residues in the CDR3. Looked up from germline, CDR1 is MNHEY and CDR2 is SVGAGI. In DNA, the CDR3 is TGTGCCAGCAGTTACTCCTTACAGGGGGGGAACACTGAAGCTTTCTTT. Protein: CASSYSLQGGNTEAFF.

V and J are TRBV6-2 or TRBV6-3 and TRBJ2-7; 7 bases fit TRBD1. Per germline, CDR1 MNHEY and CDR2 SVGEGT. The CDR3 sequence is 14 residues long. J was trimmed by 1 base and V by 4 bases; bases with no gene match: 4. CDR3 DNA sequence: TGTGCCAGCAGTTCAGTCAGGGGGTCCTACGAGCAGTACTTC. Translation gives CASSSVRGSYEQYF.

J is TRBJ2-1 and V is TRBV7-3, with unresolved D. The CDR3 has 13 residues. Looked up from germline, CDR1 is SGHTA and CDR2 is FQGTGA. V lost 1 base, J lost 6 bases, and 7 bases lay in between. CDR3 in DNA: TGTGCCAGCAGCTTAAGCCTAACCAATGAGCAGTTCTTC. It specifies CASSLSLTNEQFF.

This rearrangement joins TRBV20-1 to TRBJ1-3; D unclear. The V end was cut by 3 bases, the J end by 2 bases, with 5 bases between. This CDR3 has 12 amino acids. Germline V gives CDR1 DFQATT, CDR2 SNEGSKA (reference sequence). The CDR3 nucleotides read TGCAGTGCTAGTCGGACTGGAAACACCATATATTTT. This gives the protein CSASRTGNTIYF.

The J gene is TRBJ2-2, the V gene TRBV7-2; TRBD2 matches at 11 bases. The CDR3 sequence is 16 residues long. Trimming took 1 base from V and 6 from J; bases not matched to a gene: 4. Germline lookup yields CDR1 SGHTA and CDR2 FQGNSA. The CDR3 reads CASSLDLAGGAGELFF. The CDR3 DNA reads as TGTGCCAGCAGCTTAGACCTAGCGGGAGGAGCCGGGGAGCTGTTTTTT.

This clone has just one count. This sequence joins TRBV5-6 and TRBJ1-2; D is unclear. The CDR3 totals 15 residues. CDR1 and CDR2 from the germline V gene are SGHDT and YYEEEE. V was pared by 0 bases and J by 2 bases, with 11 bases between. CDR3 DNA: TGTGCCAGCAGCTTGGGGGCCATAATCAACTATGGCTACACCTTC. This gives the protein CASSLGAIINYGYTF.